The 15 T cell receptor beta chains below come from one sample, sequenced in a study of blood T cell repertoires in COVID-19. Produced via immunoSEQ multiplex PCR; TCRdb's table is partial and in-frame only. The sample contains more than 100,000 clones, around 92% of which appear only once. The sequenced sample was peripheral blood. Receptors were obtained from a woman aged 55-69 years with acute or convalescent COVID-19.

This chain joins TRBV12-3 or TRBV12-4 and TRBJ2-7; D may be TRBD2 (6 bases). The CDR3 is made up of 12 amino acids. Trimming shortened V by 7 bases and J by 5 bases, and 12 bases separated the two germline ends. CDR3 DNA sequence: TGTGCCAGCACCCCCGGCGGGGACGAGCAGTACTTC. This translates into CASTPGGDEQYF.

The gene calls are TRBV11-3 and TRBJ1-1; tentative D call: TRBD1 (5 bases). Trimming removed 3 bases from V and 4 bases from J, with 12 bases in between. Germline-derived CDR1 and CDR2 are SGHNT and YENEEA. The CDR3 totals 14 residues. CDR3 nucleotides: TGTGCCAGCAGCTTGACAGAGCGGGGCACTGAAGCTTTCTTT. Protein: CASSLTERGTEAFF.

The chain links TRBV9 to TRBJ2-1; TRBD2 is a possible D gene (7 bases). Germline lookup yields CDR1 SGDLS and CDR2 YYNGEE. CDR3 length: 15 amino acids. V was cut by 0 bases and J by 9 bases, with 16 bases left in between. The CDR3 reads CASSVGGGGRFEQFF. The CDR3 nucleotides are TGTGCCAGCAGCGTAGGAGGGGGGGGACGGTTTGAGCAGTTCTTC.

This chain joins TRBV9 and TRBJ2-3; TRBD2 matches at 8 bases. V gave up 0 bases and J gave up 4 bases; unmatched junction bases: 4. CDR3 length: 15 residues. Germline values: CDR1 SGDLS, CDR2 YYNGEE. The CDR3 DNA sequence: TGTGCCAGCAGCGTAGGAAGACTAGCGCCAGATACGCAGTATTTT. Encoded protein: CASSVGRLAPDTQYF.

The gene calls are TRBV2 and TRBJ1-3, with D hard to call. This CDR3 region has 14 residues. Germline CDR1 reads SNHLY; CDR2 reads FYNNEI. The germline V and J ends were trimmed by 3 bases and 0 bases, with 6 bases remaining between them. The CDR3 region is CASSDGFSGNTIYF. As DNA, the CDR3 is TGTGCCAGCAGTGACGGGTTCTCTGGAAACACCATATATTTT.

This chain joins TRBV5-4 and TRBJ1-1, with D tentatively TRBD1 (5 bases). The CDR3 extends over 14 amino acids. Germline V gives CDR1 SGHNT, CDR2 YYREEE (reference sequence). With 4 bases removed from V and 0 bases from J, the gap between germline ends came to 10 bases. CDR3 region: CASSPIGVNTEAFF. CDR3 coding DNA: TGTGCCAGCAGCCCGATAGGGGTGAACACTGAAGCTTTCTTT.

CDR3: CASSLVSGLAGAETQYF. Written as DNA, the CDR3 is TGTGCCAGCAGCTTAGTAAGTGGACTAGCGGGAGCGGAGACCCAGTACTTC. This sequence joins TRBV7-9 and TRBJ2-5; TRBD2 agrees at 13 bases. The ends lost 1 base at V and 5 bases at J; junction bases unmatched: 7. The CDR3 has 17 residues. Germline loops: CDR1 SEHNR, CDR2 FQNEAQ (reference sequence).

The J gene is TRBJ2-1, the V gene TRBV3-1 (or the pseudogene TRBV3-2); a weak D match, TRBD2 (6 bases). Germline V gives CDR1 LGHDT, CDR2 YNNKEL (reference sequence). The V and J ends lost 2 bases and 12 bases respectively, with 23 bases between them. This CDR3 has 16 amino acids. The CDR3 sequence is CASSQLGGGPQVGQFF. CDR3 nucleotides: TGTGCCAGCAGCCAATTGGGGGGAGGACCTCAGGTGGGGCAGTTCTTC.

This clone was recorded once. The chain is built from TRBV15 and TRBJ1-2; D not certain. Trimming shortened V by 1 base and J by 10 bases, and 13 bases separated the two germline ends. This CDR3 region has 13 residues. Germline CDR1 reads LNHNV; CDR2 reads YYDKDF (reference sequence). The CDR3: CATSRAQLEDYTF. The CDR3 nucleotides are TGTGCCACCAGCAGAGCCCAGCTAGAGGACTACACCTTC.

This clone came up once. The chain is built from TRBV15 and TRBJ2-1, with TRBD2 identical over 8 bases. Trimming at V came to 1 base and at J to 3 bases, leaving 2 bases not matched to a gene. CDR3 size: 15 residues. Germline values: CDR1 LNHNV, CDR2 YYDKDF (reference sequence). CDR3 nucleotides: TGTGCCACCAGCAGAGCCGGGACTAGCTACAATGAGCAGTTCTTC. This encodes CATSRAGTSYNEQFF. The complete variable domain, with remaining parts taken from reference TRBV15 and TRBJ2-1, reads DAMVIQNPRYQVTQFGKPVTLSCSQTLNHNVMYWYQQKSSQAPKLLFHYYDKDFNNEADTPDNFQSRRPNTSFCFLDIRSPGLGDTAMYLCATSRAGTSYNEQFFGPGTRLTVL.

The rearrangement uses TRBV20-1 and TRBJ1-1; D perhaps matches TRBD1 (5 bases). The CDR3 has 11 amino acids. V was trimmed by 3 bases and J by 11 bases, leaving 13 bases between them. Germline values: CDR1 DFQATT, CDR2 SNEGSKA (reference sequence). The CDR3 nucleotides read TGCAGTGCTAGGGTACAGGAGTGGGCTTTCTTT. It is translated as CSARVQEWAFF.

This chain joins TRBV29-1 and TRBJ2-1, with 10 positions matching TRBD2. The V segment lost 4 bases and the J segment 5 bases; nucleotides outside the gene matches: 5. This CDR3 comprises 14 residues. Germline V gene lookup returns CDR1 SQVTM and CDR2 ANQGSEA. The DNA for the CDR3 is TGCAGCGTTGGACGAACTAGCGGGAACAATGAGCAGTTCTTC. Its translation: CSVGRTSGNNEQFF.

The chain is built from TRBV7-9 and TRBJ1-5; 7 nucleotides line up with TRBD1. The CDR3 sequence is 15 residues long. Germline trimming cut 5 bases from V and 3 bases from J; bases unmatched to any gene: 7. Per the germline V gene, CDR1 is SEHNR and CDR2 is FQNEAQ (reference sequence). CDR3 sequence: CASSKTGQFNQPQHF. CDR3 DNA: TGTGCCAGCAGCAAAACGGGACAGTTCAATCAGCCCCAGCATTTT.

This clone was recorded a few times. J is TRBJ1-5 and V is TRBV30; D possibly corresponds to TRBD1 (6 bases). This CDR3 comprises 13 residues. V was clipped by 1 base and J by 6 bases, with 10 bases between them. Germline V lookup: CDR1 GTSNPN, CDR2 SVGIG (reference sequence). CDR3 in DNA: TGTGCCTGGAGTGCCCGGACAGCTCAGCCCCAGCATTTT. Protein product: CAWSARTAQPQHF. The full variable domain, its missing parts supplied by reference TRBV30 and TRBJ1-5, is SQTIHQWPATLVQPVGSPLSLECTVEGTSNPNLYWYRQAAGRGLQLLFYSVGIGQISSEVPQNLSASRPQDRQFILSSKKLLLSDSGFYLCAWSARTAQPQHFGDGTRLSIL.

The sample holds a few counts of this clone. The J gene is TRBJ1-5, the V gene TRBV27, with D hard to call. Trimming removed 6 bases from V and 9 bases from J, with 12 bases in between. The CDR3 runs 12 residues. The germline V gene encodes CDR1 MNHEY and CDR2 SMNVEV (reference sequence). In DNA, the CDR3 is TGTGCCAGCAGGGGAGGTTTAGGGCCCCAGCATTTT. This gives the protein CASRGGLGPQHF.